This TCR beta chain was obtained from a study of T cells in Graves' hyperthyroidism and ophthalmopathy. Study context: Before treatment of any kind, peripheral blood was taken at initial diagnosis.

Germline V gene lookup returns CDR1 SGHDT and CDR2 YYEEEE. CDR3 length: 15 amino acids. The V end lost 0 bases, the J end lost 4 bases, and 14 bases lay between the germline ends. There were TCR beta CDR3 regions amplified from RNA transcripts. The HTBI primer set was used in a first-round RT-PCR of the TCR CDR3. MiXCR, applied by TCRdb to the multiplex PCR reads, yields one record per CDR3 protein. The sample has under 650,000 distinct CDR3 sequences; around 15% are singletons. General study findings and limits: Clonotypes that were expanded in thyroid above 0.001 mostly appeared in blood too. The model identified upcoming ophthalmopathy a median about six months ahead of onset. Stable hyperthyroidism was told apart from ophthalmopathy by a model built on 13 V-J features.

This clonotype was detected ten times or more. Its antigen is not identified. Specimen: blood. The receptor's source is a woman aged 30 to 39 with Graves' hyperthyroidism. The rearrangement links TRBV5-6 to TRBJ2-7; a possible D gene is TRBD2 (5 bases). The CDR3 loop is CASSLESGTAYEQYF. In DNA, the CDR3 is TGTGCCAGCAGCTTGGAAAGCGGAACGGCGTACGAGCAGTACTTC.